Detailed here is one T cell receptor (beta chain). Repertoires were generated with immunoSEQ multiplex PCR, while TCRdb's copy carries only in-frame clones and drops some. In the table there are 50,000 or so clones, about 87% of which are singletons. This specimen belongs to a study of PD-L1 blockade in urothelial cancer. Study-wide context: When patients started atezolizumab in the mid-2010s, it was given at 1,200 mg intravenously every 3 weeks. A median blood sample held approximately 150,000 T cells and tens of thousands of unique TCRs.

The germline V gene has CDR1 SGHRS and CDR2 YFSETQ. The CDR3 is 12 residues long. The V gene lost 0 bases and the J gene lost 3 bases, with 3 bases spanning the gap. This rearrangement joins TRBV5-1 to TRBJ2-5; the D is unclear. Sequenced material: PBMCs, taken around atezolizumab (anti-PD-L1) treatment. This receptor was obtained from a man aged 40-50 years with urothelial cancer. This CDR3 reads CASSLAEETQYF. The DNA for the CDR3 is TGCGCCAGCAGCTTGGCAGAAGAGACCCAGTACTTC.